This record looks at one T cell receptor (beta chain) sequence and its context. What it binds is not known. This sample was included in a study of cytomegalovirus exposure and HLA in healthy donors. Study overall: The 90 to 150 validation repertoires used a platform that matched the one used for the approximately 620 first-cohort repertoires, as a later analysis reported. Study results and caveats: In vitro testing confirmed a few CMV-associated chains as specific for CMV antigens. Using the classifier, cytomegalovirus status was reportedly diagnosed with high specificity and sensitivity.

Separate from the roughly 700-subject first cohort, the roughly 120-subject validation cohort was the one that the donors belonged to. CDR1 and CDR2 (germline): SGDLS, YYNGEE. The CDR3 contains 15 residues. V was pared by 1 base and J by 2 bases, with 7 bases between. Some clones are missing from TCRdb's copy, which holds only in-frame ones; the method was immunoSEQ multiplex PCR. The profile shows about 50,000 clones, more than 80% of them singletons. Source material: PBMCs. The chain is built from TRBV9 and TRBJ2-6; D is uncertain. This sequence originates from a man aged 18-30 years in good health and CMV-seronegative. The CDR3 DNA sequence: TGTGCCAGCAGCGTACAGGTGGCTGGGGCCAACGTCCTGACTTTC. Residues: CASSVQVAGANVLTF.